This T cell receptor (beta chain) was observed in a study of cytomegalovirus exposure and HLA in healthy donors. Study-level information: Roughly 85 million unique TCRs from HLA-typed donors made up an early data release. Of all 400 or so donors who were genotyped, 75% to 85% belonged to the Caucasian-associated ancestry cluster. Study-level findings and limits: A later analysis appeared to link common viral pathogens to several of the most significant clusters. 16,951 TCR beta sequences were associated with HLA alleles at 0.05 false discovery rate in a later analysis.

With 60 Vbeta and 13 Jbeta primers, the PCR was carried out. Using immunoSEQ multiplex PCR, the repertoire was profiled, and TCRdb retains in-frame clones only, with some absent. The sample comprises 150,000 to 200,000 clones, about 73% of which are singletons, and about 13% rests with the top ten. This CDR3 is built from 13 residues. In germline, CDR1 is GTSNPN, CDR2 SVGIG (reference sequence). V lost 3 bases to trimming and J lost 4 bases; unmatched junction nucleotides: 6. About this clone: Its antigen is unknown.

Sequencing was carried out using PBMCs. J is TRBJ2-7 and V is TRBV30, with 7 bases matching TRBD2. The receptor was isolated from a woman aged 45-60 years in good health and CMV-seropositive. The CDR3 DNA reads TGTGCCTGGAGGAGAAGGGGAGGGTACGAGCAGTACTTC. Translating gives CAWRRRGGYEQYF.